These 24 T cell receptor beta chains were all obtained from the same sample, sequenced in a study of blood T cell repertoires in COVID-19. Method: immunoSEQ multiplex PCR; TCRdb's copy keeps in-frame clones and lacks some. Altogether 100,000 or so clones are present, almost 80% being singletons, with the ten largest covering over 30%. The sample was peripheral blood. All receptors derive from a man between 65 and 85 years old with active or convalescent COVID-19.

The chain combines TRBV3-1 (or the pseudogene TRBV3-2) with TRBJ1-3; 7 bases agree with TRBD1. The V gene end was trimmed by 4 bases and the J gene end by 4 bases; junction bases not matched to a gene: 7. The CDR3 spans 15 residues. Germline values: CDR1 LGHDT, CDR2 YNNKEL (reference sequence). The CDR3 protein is CASSLLRGSGNTIYF. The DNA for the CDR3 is TGTGCCAGCAGCCTACTCAGGGGGTCCGGAAACACCATATATTTT.

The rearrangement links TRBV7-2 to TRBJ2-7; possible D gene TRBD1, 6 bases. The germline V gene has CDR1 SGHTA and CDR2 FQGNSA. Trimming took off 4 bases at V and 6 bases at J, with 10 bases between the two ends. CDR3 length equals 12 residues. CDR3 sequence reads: CASSSHRVEQYF. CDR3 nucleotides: TGTGCCAGCAGCTCCCACAGGGTCGAGCAGTACTTC.

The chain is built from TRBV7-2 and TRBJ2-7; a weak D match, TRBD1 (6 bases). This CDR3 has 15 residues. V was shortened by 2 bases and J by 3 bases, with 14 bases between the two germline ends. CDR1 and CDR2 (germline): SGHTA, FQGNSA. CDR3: CASSLFGQGFYEQYF. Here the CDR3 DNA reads TGTGCCAGCAGCTTATTTGGGCAGGGGTTCTACGAGCAGTACTTC.

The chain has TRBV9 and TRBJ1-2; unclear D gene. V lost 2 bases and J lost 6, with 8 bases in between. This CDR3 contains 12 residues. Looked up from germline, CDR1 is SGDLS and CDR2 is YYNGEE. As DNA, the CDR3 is TGTGCCAGCAGCGTCCGGTTTGATGGCTACACCTTC. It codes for CASSVRFDGYTF.

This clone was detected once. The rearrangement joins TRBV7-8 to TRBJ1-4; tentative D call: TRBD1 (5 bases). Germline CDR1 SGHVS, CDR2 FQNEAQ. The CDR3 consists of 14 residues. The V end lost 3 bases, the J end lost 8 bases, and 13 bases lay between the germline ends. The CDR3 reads CASSFAGPKEKLFF. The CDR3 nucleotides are TGTGCCAGCAGCTTTGCAGGGCCGAAGGAAAAACTGTTTTTT.

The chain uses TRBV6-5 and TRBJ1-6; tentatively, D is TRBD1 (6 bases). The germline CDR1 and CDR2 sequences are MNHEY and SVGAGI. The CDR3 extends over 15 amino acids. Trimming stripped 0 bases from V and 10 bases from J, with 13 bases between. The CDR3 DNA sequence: TGTGCCAGCAGTTACTCGATGGGGGCTAGGTCACCCCTCCACTTT. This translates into CASSYSMGARSPLHF.

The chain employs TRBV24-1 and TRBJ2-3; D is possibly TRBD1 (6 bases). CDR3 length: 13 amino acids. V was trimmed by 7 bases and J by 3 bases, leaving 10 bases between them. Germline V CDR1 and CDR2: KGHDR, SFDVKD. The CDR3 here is CATSNRETDTQYF. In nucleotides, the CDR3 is TGTGCCACCAGCAACAGGGAGACAGATACGCAGTATTTT.

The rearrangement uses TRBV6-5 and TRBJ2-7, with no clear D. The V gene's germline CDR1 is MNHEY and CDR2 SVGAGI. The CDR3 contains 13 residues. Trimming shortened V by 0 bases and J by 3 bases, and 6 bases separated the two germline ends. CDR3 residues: CASSYSRFYEQYF. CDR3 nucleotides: TGTGCCAGCAGTTACTCTCGGTTCTACGAGCAGTACTTC.

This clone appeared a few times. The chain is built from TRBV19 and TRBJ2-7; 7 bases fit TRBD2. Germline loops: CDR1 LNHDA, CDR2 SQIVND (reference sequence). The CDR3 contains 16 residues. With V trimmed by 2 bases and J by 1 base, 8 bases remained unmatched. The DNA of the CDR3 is TGTGCCAGTAGTATAAGCGGGGCTAGCGGTTCCTACGAGCAGTACTTC. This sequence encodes CASSISGASGSYEQYF.

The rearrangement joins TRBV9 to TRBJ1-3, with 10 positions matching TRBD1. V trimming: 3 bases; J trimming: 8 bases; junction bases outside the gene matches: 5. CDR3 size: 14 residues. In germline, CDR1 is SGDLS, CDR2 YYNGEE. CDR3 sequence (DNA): TGTGCCAGCAGCGCCGGACAGGGGGTGGACACCATATATTTT. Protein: CASSAGQGVDTIYF.

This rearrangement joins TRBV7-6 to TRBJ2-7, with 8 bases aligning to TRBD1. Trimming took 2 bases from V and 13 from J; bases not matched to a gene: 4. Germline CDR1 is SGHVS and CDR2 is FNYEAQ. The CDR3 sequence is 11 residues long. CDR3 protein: CASSLLGQVYF. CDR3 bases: TGTGCCAGCAGCTTATTGGGACAGGTCTACTTC.

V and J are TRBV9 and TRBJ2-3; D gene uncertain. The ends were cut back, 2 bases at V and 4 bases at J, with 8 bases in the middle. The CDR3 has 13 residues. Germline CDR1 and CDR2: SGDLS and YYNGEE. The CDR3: CASSVPPADTQYF. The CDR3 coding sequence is TGTGCCAGCAGCGTCCCCCCGGCAGATACGCAGTATTTT.

In DNA form, the CDR3 reads TGTGCCAGCTCACCATCCGGGACAGCATACAATGAGCAGTTCTTC. Its translation is CASSPSGTAYNEQFF. This chain links TRBV18 with TRBJ2-1; 7 nucleotides agree with TRBD1. Trimming removed 2 bases from V and 4 bases from J; junction bases left unmatched: 5. This CDR3 has 15 residues. The germline V gene encodes CDR1 KGHSH and CDR2 LQKENI.

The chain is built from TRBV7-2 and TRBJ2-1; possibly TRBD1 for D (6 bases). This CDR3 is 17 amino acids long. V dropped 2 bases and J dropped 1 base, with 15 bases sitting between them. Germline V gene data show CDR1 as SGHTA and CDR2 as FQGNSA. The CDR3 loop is CASSLSYRARSYNEQFF. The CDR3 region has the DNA TGTGCCAGCAGCTTATCTTACAGGGCCCGTTCCTACAATGAGCAGTTCTTC.

CDR3 DNA sequence: TGTGCCAGCAGCGTCAGAGACAGGGATGGTGGCTACACCTTC. Protein: CASSVRDRDGGYTF. The chain has TRBV9 and TRBJ1-2, with 7 bases lining up with TRBD1. The germline gives CDR1 SGDLS, CDR2 YYNGEE. The CDR3 has 14 amino acids. With 2 bases clipped from V and 7 bases from J, the junction kept 8 bases outside the gene matches.

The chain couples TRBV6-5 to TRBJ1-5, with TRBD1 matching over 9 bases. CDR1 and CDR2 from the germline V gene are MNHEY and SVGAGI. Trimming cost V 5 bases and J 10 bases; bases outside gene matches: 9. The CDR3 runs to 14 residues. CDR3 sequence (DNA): TGTGCCAGCAGTAAGACAGGGGGTAAGGAACCCCAGCATTTT. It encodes CASSKTGGKEPQHF.

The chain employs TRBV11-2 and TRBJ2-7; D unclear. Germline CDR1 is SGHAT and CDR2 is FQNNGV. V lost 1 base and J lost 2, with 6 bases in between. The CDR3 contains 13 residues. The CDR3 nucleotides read TGTGCCAGCAGCTTAGGTCAGACCTACGAGCAGTACTTC. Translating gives CASSLGQTYEQYF. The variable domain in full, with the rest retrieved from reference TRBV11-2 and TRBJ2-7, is EAGVAQSPRYKIIEKRQSVAFWCNPISGHATLYWYQQILGQGPKLLIQFQNNGVVDDSQLPKDRFSAERLKGVDSTLKIQPAKLEDSAVYLCASSLGQTYEQYFGPGTRLTVT.

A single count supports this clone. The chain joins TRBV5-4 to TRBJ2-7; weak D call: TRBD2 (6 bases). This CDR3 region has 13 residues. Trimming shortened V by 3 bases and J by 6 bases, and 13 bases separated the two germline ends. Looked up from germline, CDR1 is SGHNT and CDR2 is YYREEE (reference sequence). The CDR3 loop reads CASSWGTSFEQYF. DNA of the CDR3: TGTGCCAGCAGCTGGGGTACTAGCTTCGAGCAGTACTTC. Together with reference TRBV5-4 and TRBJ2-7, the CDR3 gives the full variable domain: ETGVTQSPTHLIKTRGQQVTLRCSSQSGHNTVSWYQQALGQGPQFIFQYYREEENGRGNFPPRFSGLQFPNYSSELNVNALELDDSALYLCASSWGTSFEQYFGPGTRLTVT.

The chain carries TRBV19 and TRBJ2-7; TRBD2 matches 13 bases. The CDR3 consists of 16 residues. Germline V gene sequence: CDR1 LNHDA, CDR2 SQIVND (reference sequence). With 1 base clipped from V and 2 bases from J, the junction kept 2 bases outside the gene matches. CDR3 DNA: TGTGCCAGTAGTATAGGCGGACTAGCGGGAGCCTACGAGCAGTACTTC. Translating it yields CASSIGGLAGAYEQYF.

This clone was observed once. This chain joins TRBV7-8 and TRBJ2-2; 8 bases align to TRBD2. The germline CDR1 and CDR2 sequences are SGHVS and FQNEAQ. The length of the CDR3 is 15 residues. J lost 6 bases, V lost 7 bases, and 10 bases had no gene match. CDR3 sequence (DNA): TGTGCCAGCAACCGAGCGGGAGTATCTGCCGGGGAGCTGTTTTTT. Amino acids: CASNRAGVSAGELFF. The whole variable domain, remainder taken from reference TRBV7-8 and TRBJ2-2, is GAGVSQSPRYKVAKRGQDVALRCDPISGHVSLFWYQQALGQGPEFLTYFQNEAQLDKSGLPSDRFFAERPEGSVSTLKIQRTQQEDSAVYLCASNRAGVSAGELFFGEGSRLTVL.

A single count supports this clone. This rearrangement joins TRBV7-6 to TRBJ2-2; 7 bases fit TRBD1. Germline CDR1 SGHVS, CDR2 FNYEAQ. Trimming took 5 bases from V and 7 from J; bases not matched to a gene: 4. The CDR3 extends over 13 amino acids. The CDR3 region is CASSPTGIGELFF. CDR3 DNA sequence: TGTGCCAGCAGCCCGACAGGGATCGGGGAGCTGTTTTTT.

The DNA of the CDR3 is TGTGCCAGTAGTCTCCGACAGGGAACTAATGAAAAACTGTTTTTT. It encodes CASSLRQGTNEKLFF. The chain carries TRBV19 and TRBJ1-4, with 7 bases that match TRBD1. The germline gives CDR1 LNHDA, CDR2 SQIVND (reference sequence). The CDR3 runs to 15 residues. With 5 bases clipped from V and 1 base from J, the junction kept 4 bases outside the gene matches.

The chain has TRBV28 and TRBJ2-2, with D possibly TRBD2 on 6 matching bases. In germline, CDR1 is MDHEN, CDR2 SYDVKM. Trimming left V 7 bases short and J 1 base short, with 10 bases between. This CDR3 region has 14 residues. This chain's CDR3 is CASNSAGNTGELFF. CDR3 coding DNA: TGTGCCAGCAACTCAGCGGGGAACACCGGGGAGCTGTTTTTT.

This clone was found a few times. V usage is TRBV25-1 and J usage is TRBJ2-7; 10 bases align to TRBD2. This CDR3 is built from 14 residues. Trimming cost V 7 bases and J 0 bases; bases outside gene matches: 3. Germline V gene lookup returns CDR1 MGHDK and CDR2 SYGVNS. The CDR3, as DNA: TGTGCCAGCACCCGGACTAGCGGCTCCTACGAGCAGTACTTC. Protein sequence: CASTRTSGSYEQYF.